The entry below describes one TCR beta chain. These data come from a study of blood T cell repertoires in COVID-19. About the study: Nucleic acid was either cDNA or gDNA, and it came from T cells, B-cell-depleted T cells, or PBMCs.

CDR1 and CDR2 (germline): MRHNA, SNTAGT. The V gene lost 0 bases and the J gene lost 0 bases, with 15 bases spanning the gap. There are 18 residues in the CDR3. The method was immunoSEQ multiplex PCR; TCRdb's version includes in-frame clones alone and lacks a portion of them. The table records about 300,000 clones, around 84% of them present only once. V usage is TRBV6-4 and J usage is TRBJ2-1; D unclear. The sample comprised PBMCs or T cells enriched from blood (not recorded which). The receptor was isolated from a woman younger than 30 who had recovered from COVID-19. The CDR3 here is CASSDSSSRRGSYNEQFF. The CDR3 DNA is TGTGCCAGCAGTGACTCGAGCTCTAGGCGAGGCTCCTACAATGAGCAGTTCTTC.